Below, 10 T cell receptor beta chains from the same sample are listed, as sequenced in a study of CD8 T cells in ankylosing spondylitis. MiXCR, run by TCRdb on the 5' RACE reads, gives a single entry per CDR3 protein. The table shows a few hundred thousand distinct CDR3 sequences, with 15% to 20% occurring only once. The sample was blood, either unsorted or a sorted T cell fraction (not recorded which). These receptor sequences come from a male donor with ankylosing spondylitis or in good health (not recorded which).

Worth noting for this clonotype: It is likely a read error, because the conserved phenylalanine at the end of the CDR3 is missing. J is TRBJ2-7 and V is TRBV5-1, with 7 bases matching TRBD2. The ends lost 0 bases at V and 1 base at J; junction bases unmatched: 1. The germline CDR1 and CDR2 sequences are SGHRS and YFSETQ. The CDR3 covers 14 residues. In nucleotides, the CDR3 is TGCGCCAGCAGCTTGGCGGGAGGTTCCTACGAGCAGTACTCC. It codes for CASSLAGGSYEQYS.

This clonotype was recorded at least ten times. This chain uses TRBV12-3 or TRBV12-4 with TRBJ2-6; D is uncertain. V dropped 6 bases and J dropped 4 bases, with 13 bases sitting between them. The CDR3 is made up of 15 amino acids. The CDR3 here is CASRFRDAGANVLTF. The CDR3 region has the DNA TGTGCCAGCAGATTTAGAGATGCCGGGGCCAACGTCCTGACTTTC.

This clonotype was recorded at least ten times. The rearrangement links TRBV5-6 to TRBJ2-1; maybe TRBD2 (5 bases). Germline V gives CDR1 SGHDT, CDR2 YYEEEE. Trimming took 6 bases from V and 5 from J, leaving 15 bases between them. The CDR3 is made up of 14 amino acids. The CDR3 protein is CASTHGVGNNEQFF. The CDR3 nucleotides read TGTGCCAGCACCCACGGAGTCGGGAACAATGAGCAGTTCTTC.

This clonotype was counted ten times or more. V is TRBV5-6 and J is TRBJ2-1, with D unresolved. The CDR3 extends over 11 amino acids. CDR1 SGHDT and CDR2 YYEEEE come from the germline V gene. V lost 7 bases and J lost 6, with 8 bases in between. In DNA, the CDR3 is TGTGCCAGCCGTATCGCCAATGAGCAGTTCTTC. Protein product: CASRIANEQFF. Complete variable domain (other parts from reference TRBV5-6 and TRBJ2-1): DAGVTQSPTHLIKTRGQQVTLRCSPKSGHDTVSWYQQALGQGPQFIFQYYEEEERQRGNFPDRFSGHQFPNYSSELNVNALLLGDSALYLCASRIANEQFFGPGTRLTVL.

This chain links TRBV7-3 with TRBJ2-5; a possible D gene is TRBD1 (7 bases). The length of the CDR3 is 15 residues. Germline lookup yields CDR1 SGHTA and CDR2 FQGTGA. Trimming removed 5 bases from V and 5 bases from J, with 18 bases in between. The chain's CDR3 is CASSQGGGISETQYF. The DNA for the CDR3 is TGTGCCAGCAGCCAAGGGGGCGGGATTTCTGAGACCCAGTACTTC.

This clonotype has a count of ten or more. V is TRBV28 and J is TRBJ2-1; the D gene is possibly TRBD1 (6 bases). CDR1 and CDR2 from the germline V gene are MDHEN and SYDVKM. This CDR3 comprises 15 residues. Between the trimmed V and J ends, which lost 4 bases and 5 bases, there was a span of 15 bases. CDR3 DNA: TGTGCCAGCAGTTACGCCGAGAACAGGGACAATGAGCAGTTCTTC. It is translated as CASSYAENRDNEQFF.

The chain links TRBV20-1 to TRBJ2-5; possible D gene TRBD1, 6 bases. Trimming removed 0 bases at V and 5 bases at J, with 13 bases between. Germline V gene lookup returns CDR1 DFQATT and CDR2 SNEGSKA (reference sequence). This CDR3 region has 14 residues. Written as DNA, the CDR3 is TGCAGTGCTAGAGATCAGGGGAAAAGGGAGACCCAGTACTTC. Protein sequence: CSARDQGKRETQYF.

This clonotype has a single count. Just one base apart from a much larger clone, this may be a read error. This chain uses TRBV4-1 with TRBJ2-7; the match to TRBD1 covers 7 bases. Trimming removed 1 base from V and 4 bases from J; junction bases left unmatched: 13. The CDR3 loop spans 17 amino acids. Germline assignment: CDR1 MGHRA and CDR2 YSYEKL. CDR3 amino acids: CASSQVPGQCQGYEQYF. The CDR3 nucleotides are TGCGCCAGCAGCCAAGTCCCGGGACAGTGTCAGGGGTACGAGCAGTACTTC.

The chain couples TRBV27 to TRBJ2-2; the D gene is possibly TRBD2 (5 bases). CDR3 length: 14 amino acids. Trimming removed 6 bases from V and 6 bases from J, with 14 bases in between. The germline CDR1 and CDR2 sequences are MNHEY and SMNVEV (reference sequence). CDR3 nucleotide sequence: TGTGCCAGCAGCGGGGAAAGTGGGGCCGGGGAGCTGTTTTTT. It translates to CASSGESGAGELFF.

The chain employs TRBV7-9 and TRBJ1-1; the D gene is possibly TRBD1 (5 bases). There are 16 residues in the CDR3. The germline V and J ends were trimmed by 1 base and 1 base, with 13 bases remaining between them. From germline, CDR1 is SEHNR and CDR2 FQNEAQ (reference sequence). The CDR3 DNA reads TGTGCCAGCAGCTTAGGCAGGGAACGTGGGAACACTGAAGCTTTCTTT. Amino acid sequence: CASSLGRERGNTEAFF.